This is a list of T cell receptor beta chains from one sample in a study of early T cells in non-severe SARS-CoV-2 infection. TCRdb re-called the 5' RACE reads with MiXCR, one entry per CDR3 protein. The repertoire holds 45,000 to 50,000 distinct CDR3 sequences, with less than 7.5% as singletons. Here the sequenced sample was whole blood, taken at baseline. These receptors all come from an adult who was a healthcare worker with PCR-confirmed SARS-CoV-2 infection or an uninfected control (not recorded which). The CDR3 runs from the conserved cysteine through the conserved F or W. Fields, in order: J gene, D gene, V gene, clone size, CDR3 DNA, CDR3 protein. D genes are given only for firm matches. The size field reads once, few or many counts, or a class when the clone is expanded.

j_gene: TRBJ1-2; d_gene: -; v_gene: TRBV6-5; abundance: many; CDR3nt: TGTGCCAGCAGTCCCGGGGACACCGTCTATGGCTACACCTTC; CDR3aa: CASSPGDTVYGYTF
j_gene: TRBJ2-7; d_gene: -; v_gene: TRBV12-3/TRBV12-4; abundance: few; CDR3nt: TGTGCCAGCAGTTTAAATGCAGGGATGGTAGGCGAGCAGTACTTC; CDR3aa: CASSLNAGMVGEQYF
j_gene: TRBJ1-5; d_gene: TRBD1; v_gene: TRBV30; abundance: many; CDR3nt: TGTGCCTGGAGCGAGAAAGGGGGCGATCAGCCCCAGCATTTT; CDR3aa: CAWSEKGGDQPQHF
j_gene: TRBJ2-2; d_gene: TRBD1; v_gene: TRBV7-2; abundance: many; CDR3nt: TGTGCCAGCAGCTTGGGACAGGGGGCAGCCGGGGAGCTGTTTTTT; CDR3aa: CASSLGQGAAGELFF
j_gene: TRBJ1-5; d_gene: -; v_gene: TRBV3-1; abundance: many; CDR3nt: TGTGCCAGCAGCCAAGGACCAGGCCAGCCCCAGCATTTT; CDR3aa: CASSQGPGQPQHF
j_gene: TRBJ2-3; d_gene: -; v_gene: TRBV3-1; abundance: many; CDR3nt: TGTGCCAGCAGCCCCACAGGGAGGGGGACAGATACGCAGTATTTT; CDR3aa: CASSPTGRGTDTQYF
j_gene: TRBJ1-2; d_gene: -; v_gene: TRBV7-9; abundance: many; CDR3nt: TGTGCCAGCAGCTTCAGCCAGGGAACCTTAGGCTACACCTTC; CDR3aa: CASSFSQGTLGYTF
j_gene: TRBJ1-2; d_gene: -; v_gene: TRBV4-3; abundance: many; CDR3nt: TGCGCCAGCAGCCAAGTTACGCAGGGGAACTATGGCTACACCTTC; CDR3aa: CASSQVTQGNYGYTF
j_gene: TRBJ1-3; d_gene: -; v_gene: TRBV20-1; abundance: many; CDR3nt: TGCAGTGTTATATCTGACAGACGAAACACCATATATTTT; CDR3aa: CSVISDRRNTIYF
j_gene: TRBJ2-3; d_gene: -; v_gene: TRBV7-2; abundance: many; CDR3nt: TGTGCCAGCAGCTTAGATCCAGCGCGCACAGATACGCAGTATTTT; CDR3aa: CASSLDPARTDTQYF